Listed here is a single T cell receptor (beta chain). Some clones are missing from TCRdb's copy, which holds only in-frame ones; the method was immunoSEQ multiplex PCR. The sample lists more than 55,000 clones, 90% to 95% occurring once. The data derive from a study of T cell changes during pregnancy in multiple sclerosis. Trimming removed 7 bases at V and 9 bases at J, with 22 bases between. Germline V gene data show CDR1 as LNHDA and CDR2 as SQIVND (reference sequence). The CDR3 length is 16 residues. This chain connects TRBV19 to TRBJ1-6; D possibly corresponds to TRBD1 (5 bases). The clonotype was recovered from a female donor with multiple sclerosis, enrolled in a pregnancy study. This material consisted of peripheral blood, taken in the first trimester of pregnancy. Here the CDR3 DNA reads TGTGCCAGTAACCATCCAATGGGGCCGGTCGGTTCACCCCTCCACTTT. It is translated as CASNHPMGPVGSPLHF.